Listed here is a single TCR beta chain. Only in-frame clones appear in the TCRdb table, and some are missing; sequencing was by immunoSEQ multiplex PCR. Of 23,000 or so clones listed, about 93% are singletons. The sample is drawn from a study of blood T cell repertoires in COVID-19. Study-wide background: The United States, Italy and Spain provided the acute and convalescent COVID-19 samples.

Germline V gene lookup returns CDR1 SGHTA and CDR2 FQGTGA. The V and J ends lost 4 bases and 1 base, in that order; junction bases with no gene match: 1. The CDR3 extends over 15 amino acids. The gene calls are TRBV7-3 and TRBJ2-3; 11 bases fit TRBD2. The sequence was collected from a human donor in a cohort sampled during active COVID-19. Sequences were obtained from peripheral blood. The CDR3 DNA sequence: TGTGCCAGCAGCTCTAGCGGGGGGCGCACAGATACGCAGTATTTT. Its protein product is CASSSSGGRTDTQYF.